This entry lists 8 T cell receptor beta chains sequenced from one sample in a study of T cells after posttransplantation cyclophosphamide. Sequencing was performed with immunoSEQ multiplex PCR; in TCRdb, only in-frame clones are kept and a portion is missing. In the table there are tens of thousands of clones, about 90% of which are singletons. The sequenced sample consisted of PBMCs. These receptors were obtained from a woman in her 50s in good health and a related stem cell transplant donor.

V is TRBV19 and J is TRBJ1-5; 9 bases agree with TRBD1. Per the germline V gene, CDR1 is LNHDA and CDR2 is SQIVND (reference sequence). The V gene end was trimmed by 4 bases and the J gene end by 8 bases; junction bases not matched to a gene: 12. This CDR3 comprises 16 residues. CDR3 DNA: TGTGCCAGTAGTACATCCTCCGGGACAGGGCGAAAGCCCCAGCATTTT. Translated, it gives CASSTSSGTGRKPQHF.

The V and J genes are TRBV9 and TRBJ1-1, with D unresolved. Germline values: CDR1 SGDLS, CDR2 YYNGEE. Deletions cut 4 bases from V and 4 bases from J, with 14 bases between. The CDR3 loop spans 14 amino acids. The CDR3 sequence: CASSLSEGGTEAFF. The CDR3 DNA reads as TGTGCCAGCAGCCTTTCCGAAGGCGGCACTGAAGCTTTCTTT.

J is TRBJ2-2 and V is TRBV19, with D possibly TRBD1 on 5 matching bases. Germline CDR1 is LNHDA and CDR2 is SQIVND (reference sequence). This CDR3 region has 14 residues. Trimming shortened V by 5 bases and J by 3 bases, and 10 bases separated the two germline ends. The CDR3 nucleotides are TGTGCCAGTAGTGTCCAGGGTGACACCGGGGAGCTGTTTTTT. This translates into CASSVQGDTGELFF.

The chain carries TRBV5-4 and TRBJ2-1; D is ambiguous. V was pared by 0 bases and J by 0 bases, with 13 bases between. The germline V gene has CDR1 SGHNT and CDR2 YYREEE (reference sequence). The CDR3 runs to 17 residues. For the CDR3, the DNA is TGTGCCAGCAGCTTGGGGGTGCGAGGCCGCTCCTACAATGAGCAGTTCTTC. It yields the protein CASSLGVRGRSYNEQFF.

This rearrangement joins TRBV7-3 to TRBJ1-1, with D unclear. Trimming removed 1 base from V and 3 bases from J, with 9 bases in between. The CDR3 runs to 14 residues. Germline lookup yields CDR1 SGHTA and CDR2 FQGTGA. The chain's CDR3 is CASSLKPGDTEAFF. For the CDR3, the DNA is TGTGCCAGCAGCTTAAAGCCCGGAGACACTGAAGCTTTCTTT.

The CDR3 DNA reads as TGTGCCAGCAGCTTTGAGCGGGGGTCCTCCCGCGAGCAGTACTTC. Amino acid sequence: CASSFERGSSREQYF. The chain carries TRBV13 and TRBJ2-7; 8 bases agree with TRBD2. V lost 3 bases and J lost 6; bases outside the gene matches: 10. The germline V gene encodes CDR1 PRHDT and CDR2 FYEKMQ (reference sequence). This CDR3 has 15 amino acids.

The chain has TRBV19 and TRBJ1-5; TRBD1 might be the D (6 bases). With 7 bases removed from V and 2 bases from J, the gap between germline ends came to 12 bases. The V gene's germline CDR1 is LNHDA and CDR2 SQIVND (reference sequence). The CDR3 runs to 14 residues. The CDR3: CASTSRGRNQPQHF. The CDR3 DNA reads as TGTGCCAGTACGTCCAGGGGTCGCAATCAGCCCCAGCATTTT.

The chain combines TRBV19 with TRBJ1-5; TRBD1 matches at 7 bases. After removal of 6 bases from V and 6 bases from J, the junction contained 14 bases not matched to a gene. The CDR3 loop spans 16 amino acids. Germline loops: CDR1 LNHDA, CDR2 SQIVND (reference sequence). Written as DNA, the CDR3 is TGTGCCAGTAGGACCCAAGAGACAGGGATTACTCAGCCCCAGCATTTT. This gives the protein CASRTQETGITQPQHF.